Each of the 24 T cell receptor beta chains below was sequenced from the same sample in a study of blood T cell repertoires in COVID-19. This table comes from immunoSEQ multiplex PCR, and its TCRdb copy is limited to in-frame clones, with some not included. The table has approximately 53,000 clones, roughly 87% seen once; the top ten hold more than 20%. Material for sequencing was peripheral blood. The source is a woman aged 80 or over with COVID-19, enrolled during active disease.

This clone has a handful of counts. V gene TRBV29-1 combines with J gene TRBJ1-3, with D possibly TRBD1 on 6 matching bases. There are 13 residues in the CDR3. CDR1 is SQVTM, CDR2 ANQGSEA, per germline. V gave up 3 bases and J gave up 4 bases, with 10 bases separating them. The CDR3 region is CSVEWGLGNTIYF. The CDR3 DNA reads as TGCAGCGTTGAGTGGGGGCTCGGAAACACCATATATTTT.

This chain links TRBV7-3 with TRBJ2-1, with TRBD2 matching over 9 bases. The CDR3 runs 18 residues. The germline V gene has CDR1 SGHTA and CDR2 FQGTGA. The ends lost 0 bases at V and 4 bases at J; junction bases unmatched: 10. The CDR3 DNA follows: TGTGCCAGCAGCTTAACGGGTCGCGGGGGGGCCGCGTACAATGAGCAGTTCTTC. Translated, it gives CASSLTGRGGAAYNEQFF.

This clone is classed as medium-sized. The chain joins TRBV20-1 to TRBJ1-2, with 7 bases matching TRBD1. Trimming took 4 bases from V and 8 from J; bases not matched to a gene: 4. This CDR3 region has 11 residues. The germline V gene encodes CDR1 DFQATT and CDR2 SNEGSKA (reference sequence). The CDR3, as DNA: TGCAGTGCTAACAGGGGAGGCGGCTACACCTTC. This translates into CSANRGGGYTF.

This clone was seen just once. The chain links TRBV27 to TRBJ2-3; TRBD2 matches at 8 bases. CDR1 is MNHEY, CDR2 SMNVEV, per germline (reference sequence). The CDR3 extends over 16 amino acids. J gave up 2 bases and V 6 bases, and 10 bases lay outside the gene matches. The CDR3 protein is CASRWGTGGSTDTQYF. CDR3 in DNA: TGTGCCAGCAGATGGGGGACGGGGGGGTCCACAGATACGCAGTATTTT.

V gene TRBV30 combines with J gene TRBJ2-7; TRBD1 might be the D (6 bases). V was trimmed by 3 bases and J by 2 bases, leaving 17 bases between them. The CDR3 consists of 15 residues. Germline loops: CDR1 GTSNPN, CDR2 SVGIG (reference sequence). CDR3 DNA sequence: TGTGCCTGGAGGACAGATGACAGGAGTCCCTACGAGCAGTACTTC. Translating gives CAWRTDDRSPYEQYF. The full variable domain, completed using reference TRBV30 and TRBJ2-7, is SQTIHQWPATLVQPVGSPLSLECTVEGTSNPNLYWYRQAAGRGLQLLFYSVGIGQISSEVPQNLSASRPQDRQFILSSKKLLLSDSGFYLCAWRTDDRSPYEQYFGPGTRLTVT.

The rearrangement links TRBV7-8 to TRBJ2-7; 9 bases are shared with TRBD1. Trimming removed 5 bases from V and 8 bases from J; junction bases left unmatched: 16. This CDR3 is 16 amino acids long. Germline CDR1 is SGHVS and CDR2 is FQNEAQ. As DNA, the CDR3 is TGTGCCAGCAGCCCCCCCCACCGGGACAGGGAACGGCAGCAGTACTTC. This codes for CASSPPHRDRERQQYF.

The chain joins TRBV5-4 to TRBJ1-2, with 8 bases fitting TRBD1. The CDR3 consists of 14 residues. V shed 4 bases and J 1 base; nucleotides not matched to a gene: 3. From germline, CDR1 is SGHNT and CDR2 YYREEE (reference sequence). DNA of the CDR3: TGTGCCAGCAGCAGGACAGGGTTTAACTATGGCTACACCTTC. Its protein is CASSRTGFNYGYTF.

The V gene is TRBV18, the J gene TRBJ2-5, with 14 bases matching TRBD2. V lost 4 bases and J lost 2; bases outside the gene matches: 9. Germline CDR1 is KGHSH and CDR2 is LQKENI. CDR3 length equals 18 residues. DNA of the CDR3: TGTGCCAGCTCACTGTCCGGGACTAGCGGGGGAAATCAAGAGACCCAGTACTTC. Translation: CASSLSGTSGGNQETQYF.

V usage is TRBV5-1 and J usage is TRBJ1-1; no clear D. Germline CDR1 reads SGHRS; CDR2 reads YFSETQ. The V end lost 1 base, the J end lost 3 bases, and 28 bases lay between the germline ends. CDR3 length: 20 residues. Written as DNA, the CDR3 is TGCGCCAGCAGCTTGATCGGACTATCTCCTCTTCCCCCCCGGTACACTGAAGCTTTCTTT. This translates into CASSLIGLSPLPPRYTEAFF.

The V and J genes are TRBV25-1 and TRBJ1-3; 7 bases are a match to TRBD1. Germline CDR1 MGHDK, CDR2 SYGVNS. This CDR3 has 13 residues. Here the CDR3 reads CATTGPGGNTIYF. The CDR3 region has the DNA TGTGCGACGACAGGGCCGGGAGGAAACACCATATATTTT. Combining the CDR3 with reference TRBV25-1 and TRBJ1-3 gives the whole variable domain EADIYQTPRYLVIGTGKKITLECSQTMGHDKMYWYQQDPGMELHLIHYSYGVNSTEKGDLSSESTVSRIRTEHFPLTLESARPSHTSQYLCATTGPGGNTIYFGEGSWLTVV.

V usage is TRBV10-3 and J usage is TRBJ2-7, with 7 nucleotides matching TRBD2. The length of the CDR3 is 16 residues. Trimming took 0 bases from V and 3 from J; bases not matched to a gene: 8. CDR1 and CDR2 from the germline V gene are ENHRY and SYGVKD. The chain's CDR3 is CAISESGGGRVYEQYF. DNA for the CDR3: TGTGCCATCAGTGAGTCGGGGGGAGGGAGGGTCTACGAGCAGTACTTC.

The J gene is TRBJ1-5, the V gene TRBV2; 12 bases are a match to TRBD1. With V trimmed by 0 bases and J by 1 base, 7 bases remained unmatched. Germline V lookup: CDR1 SNHLY, CDR2 FYNNEI. The CDR3 is 19 residues long. In DNA form, the CDR3 reads TGTGCCAGCAGTGAAGCGGGGACAGGGGGCGTAGGGAGCAATCAGCCCCAGCATTTT. Protein product: CASSEAGTGGVGSNQPQHF.

The J gene is TRBJ2-3, the V gene TRBV30; 13 positions agree with TRBD2. Losses at the gene ends were 2 bases for V and 2 bases for J; bases not matched to a gene: 13. The CDR3 has 19 amino acids. Germline V gene data show CDR1 as GTSNPN and CDR2 as SVGIG (reference sequence). This CDR3 reads CAWSMTSGGLGRATDTQYF. CDR3 nucleotide sequence: TGTGCCTGGAGTATGACTAGCGGGGGGCTCGGGAGGGCCACAGATACGCAGTATTTT.

The chain has TRBV5-1 and TRBJ2-3, with 9 bases matching TRBD2. The CDR3 runs to 15 residues. In germline, CDR1 is SGHRS, CDR2 YFSETQ. J was trimmed by 2 bases and V by 0 bases; bases with no gene match: 1. The CDR3 DNA reads as TGCGCCAGCAGCTTGGGCGGGGGGGCCACAGATACGCAGTATTTT. Protein: CASSLGGGATDTQYF.

This clone was observed a single time. This sequence joins TRBV6-5 and TRBJ1-1; 7 bases map to TRBD1. Germline CDR1 reads MNHEY; CDR2 reads SVGAGI. V lost 5 bases and J lost 5; bases outside the gene matches: 2. The CDR3 has 12 amino acids. The CDR3 region is CASSRTGTEAFF. In nucleotides, the CDR3 is TGTGCCAGCAGTAGGACAGGAACTGAAGCTTTCTTT.

This clone occurred once. The chain combines TRBV7-2 with TRBJ2-5; TRBD2 might be the D (6 bases). This CDR3 is 13 amino acids long. V was shortened by 2 bases and J by 13 bases, with 17 bases between the two germline ends. Germline V gene sequence: CDR1 SGHTA, CDR2 FQGNSA. The CDR3 region has the DNA TGTGCCAGCAGCTTAAGTCCCCCGGGACTTACGTACTTC. Translation: CASSLSPPGLTYF.

This chain joins TRBV19 and TRBJ1-5, with D hard to call. This CDR3 region has 14 residues. Germline CDR1 reads LNHDA; CDR2 reads SQIVND (reference sequence). With 4 bases removed from V and 2 bases from J, the gap between germline ends came to 9 bases. CDR3 DNA sequence: TGTGCCAGTAGTACCCACGGGGGCAATCAGCCCCAGCATTTT. Encoded protein: CASSTHGGNQPQHF.

This sequence joins TRBV19 and TRBJ1-3, with 12 bases lining up with TRBD1. Germline V gives CDR1 LNHDA, CDR2 SQIVND (reference sequence). Trimming at V came to 6 bases and at J to 4 bases, leaving 13 bases not matched to a gene. This CDR3 has 18 residues. CDR3 in DNA: TGTGCCAGTAGGGATTCTCCGGGACAGGGGGCGTTAGGAAACACCATATATTTT. Amino acid sequence: CASRDSPGQGALGNTIYF. The full variable domain, rest sourced from reference TRBV19 and TRBJ1-3, is DGGITQSPKYLFRKEGQNVTLSCEQNLNHDAMYWYRQDPGQGLRLIYYSQIVNDFQKGDIAEGYSVSREKKESFPLTVTSAQKNPTAFYLCASRDSPGQGALGNTIYFGEGSWLTVV.

The rearrangement links TRBV7-3 to TRBJ1-1; D is unresolved. CDR3 length: 13 amino acids. Trimming cost V 2 bases and J 5 bases, with 9 bases left between them. Germline loops: CDR1 SGHTA, CDR2 FQGTGA. The chain's CDR3 is CASSLFSGTEAFF. In DNA, the CDR3 is TGTGCCAGCAGCTTATTCTCGGGGACTGAAGCTTTCTTT.

The J gene is TRBJ2-5, the V gene TRBV9; 11 nucleotides line up with TRBD1. J gave up 4 bases and V 4 bases, and 6 bases lay outside the gene matches. The CDR3 totals 15 residues. Germline V gene data show CDR1 as SGDLS and CDR2 as YYNGEE. The CDR3 is CASSPGTGGGETQYF. The CDR3 DNA is TGTGCCAGCAGCCCGGGGACAGGGGGGGGAGAGACCCAGTACTTC.

V and J are TRBV15 and TRBJ1-1; TRBD1 might be the D (5 bases). V was shortened by 0 bases and J by 6 bases, with 20 bases between the two germline ends. The CDR3 covers 17 residues. Germline V CDR1 and CDR2: LNHNV, YYDKDF (reference sequence). DNA for the CDR3: TGTGCCACCAGCAGAGATCGGAGGTTCGCGGGGGACGCTGAAGCTTTCTTT. Translated: CATSRDRRFAGDAEAFF.

V usage is TRBV7-2 and J usage is TRBJ1-1; D unclear. The CDR3 consists of 14 residues. In germline, CDR1 is SGHTA, CDR2 FQGNSA. V dropped 1 base and J dropped 1 base, with 7 bases sitting between them. CDR3 bases: TGTGCCAGCAGCTTAGGGTCGGGGAACACTGAAGCTTTCTTT. Its protein product is CASSLGSGNTEAFF. Combining the CDR3 with reference TRBV7-2 and TRBJ1-1 gives the whole variable domain GAGVSQSPSNKVTEKGKDVELRCDPISGHTALYWYRQSLGQGLEFLIYFQGNSAPDKSGLPSDRFSAERTGGSVSTLTIQRTQQEDSAVYLCASSLGSGNTEAFFGQGTRLTVV.

DNA for the CDR3: TGTGCCAGCAGCTTAGGGATAGGGAGCTATGGCTACACCTTC. Translated: CASSLGIGSYGYTF. V usage is TRBV7-8 and J usage is TRBJ1-2; no clear D gene. This CDR3 region has 14 residues. Looked up from germline, CDR1 is SGHVS and CDR2 is FQNEAQ. The V gene lost 1 base and the J gene lost 4 bases, with 10 bases spanning the gap.

V usage is TRBV19 and J usage is TRBJ2-7; 7 bases map to TRBD1. Unmatched junction bases numbered 9, after V lost 9 bases and J lost 1 base. CDR3 length equals 14 residues. Germline loops: CDR1 LNHDA, CDR2 SQIVND (reference sequence). This CDR3 is CASKRQGPSYEQYF. CDR3 in DNA: TGTGCCAGCAAACGACAGGGACCTTCCTACGAGCAGTACTTC.